This entry lists 32 T cell receptor beta chains sequenced from one sample in a study of T-cell reconstitution after alpha-beta-depleted transplantation in children. The TCRbeta library was prepared with unique molecular identifiers. TCRdb passed the PCR reads through MiXCR, listing each CDR3 protein once. Of a few hundred thousand distinct CDR3 sequences detected, around 13% appear once; the ten largest clones hold about 5%. This material consisted of PBMCs from the stem cell graft donor, taken from the stem cell graft. The receptors were gathered from a human donor who donated a stem cell graft to a child with combined immunodeficiency.

This clonotype came up many times. The V gene is TRBV20-1, the J gene TRBJ1-2, with D unresolved. Deletions cut 7 bases from V and 1 base from J, with 1 base between. The germline gives CDR1 DFQATT, CDR2 SNEGSKA (reference sequence). This CDR3 is built from 9 residues. The CDR3 here is CSVNYGYTF. The CDR3 DNA sequence: TGCAGTGTTAACTATGGCTACACCTTC.

The chain uses TRBV7-8 and TRBJ1-5, with a tentative D call TRBD1 (6 bases). The CDR3 is made up of 16 amino acids. Trimming took 1 base from V and 4 from J, leaving 14 bases between them. The V gene's germline CDR1 is SGHVS and CDR2 FQNEAQ. CDR3 in amino acids: CASSLDTGTRNQPQHF. The DNA for the CDR3 is TGTGCCAGCAGCTTAGACACCGGGACACGGAATCAGCCCCAGCATTTT.

CDR3 nucleotides: TGTGCCAGCACCATTGGCCCCGGTGACAGGGGATATGGCTACACCTTC. Its protein is CASTIGPGDRGYGYTF. V and J are TRBV12-3 or TRBV12-4 and TRBJ1-2, with TRBD1 matching 8 bases. With 7 bases clipped from V and 5 bases from J, the junction kept 15 bases outside the gene matches. CDR3 length: 16 amino acids.

This clonotype has a handful of counts. The J gene is TRBJ2-7, the V gene TRBV12-3 or TRBV12-4; 9 positions match TRBD1. There are 17 residues in the CDR3. The V segment lost 6 bases and the J segment 5 bases; nucleotides outside the gene matches: 17. CDR3 loop: CASSDKPPGQGVDEQYF. CDR3 DNA sequence: TGTGCCAGCAGCGATAAACCCCCGGGACAGGGTGTCGACGAGCAGTACTTC.

The chain's CDR3 is CASKPGLAFYNEQFF. The CDR3 DNA is TGTGCCAGCAAGCCGGGACTAGCGTTCTACAATGAGCAGTTCTTC. V usage is TRBV6-2 or TRBV6-3 and J usage is TRBJ2-1, with 10 bases aligning to TRBD2. V lost 7 bases, J lost 3 bases, and 6 bases stayed unmatched. CDR3 length: 15 amino acids. Germline V gives CDR1 MNHEY, CDR2 SVGEGT.

This rearrangement joins TRBV12-3 or TRBV12-4 to TRBJ1-3; D possibly corresponds to TRBD1 (5 bases). V was trimmed by 0 bases and J by 4 bases, leaving 13 bases between them. The CDR3 is 16 amino acids. The CDR3 sequence: CASSLAGPKRGNTIYF. The CDR3 region has the DNA TGTGCCAGCAGTTTAGCGGGACCCAAGCGAGGAAACACCATATATTTT.

This clonotype was seen ten or more times. J is TRBJ2-2 and V is TRBV9; no firm D call. The CDR3 sequence is 17 residues long. CDR1 is SGDLS, CDR2 YYNGEE, per germline. Trimming removed 1 base from V and 0 bases from J, with 13 bases in between. Here the CDR3 DNA reads TGTGCCAGCAGCGTATTACCTGGGCTAGCGAACACCGGGGAGCTGTTTTTT. This encodes CASSVLPGLANTGELFF. The full variable domain, rest sourced from reference TRBV9 and TRBJ2-2, is DSGVTQTPKHLITATGQRVTLRCSPRSGDLSVYWYQQSLDQGLQFLIQYYNGEERAKGNILERFSAQQFPDLHSELNLSSLELGDSALYFCASSVLPGLANTGELFFGEGSRLTVL.

The V gene is TRBV14, the J gene TRBJ1-2; the D gene is possibly TRBD1 (5 bases). Trimming cost V 4 bases and J 8 bases, with 20 bases left between them. CDR1 is SGHDN and CDR2 is FVKESK in the germline V gene. The CDR3 is 15 residues long. In nucleotides, the CDR3 is TGTGCCAGCAGCCGCGGCGGGGCAGCCCACACCGGCTACACCTTC. Amino acids: CASSRGGAAHTGYTF.

The chain recombines TRBV4-3 with TRBJ2-1; 9 bases are a match to TRBD2. The CDR3 is made up of 16 amino acids. Germline V CDR1 and CDR2: LGHNA, YSLEER. Germline trimming cut 3 bases from V and 10 bases from J; bases unmatched to any gene: 13. The CDR3 spells CASSQAVGSGRTEQFF. DNA for the CDR3: TGCGCCAGCAGCCAGGCCGTGGGGAGCGGGAGGACCGAGCAGTTCTTC.

This chain connects TRBV7-3 to TRBJ2-1; TRBD1 is a possible D gene (7 bases). This CDR3 region has 21 residues. CDR1 is SGHTA, CDR2 FQGTGA, per germline. Trimming cost V 0 bases and J 7 bases, with 31 bases left between them. In nucleotides, the CDR3 is TGTGCCAGCAGCTTAACTCCTATGGAGGGAGTCGTCCGTAGGGGGCCGAATGAGCAGTTCTTC. The encoded protein is CASSLTPMEGVVRRGPNEQFF. The whole variable domain, filled in from reference TRBV7-3 and TRBJ2-1, reads GAGVSQTPSNKVTEKGKYVELRCDPISGHTALYWYRQSLGQGPEFLIYFQGTGAADDSGLPNDRFFAVRPEGSVSTLKIQRTERGDSAVYLCASSLTPMEGVVRRGPNEQFFGPGTRLTVL.

This clonotype has a count of ten or more. This chain links TRBV7-6 with TRBJ2-1, with TRBD2 as a possible D gene (6 bases). Germline assignment: CDR1 SGHVS and CDR2 FNYEAQ. The CDR3 extends over 14 amino acids. Trimming took 2 bases from V and 7 from J, leaving 12 bases between them. The CDR3 sequence is CASSLRGTWNEQFF. Written as DNA, the CDR3 is TGTGCCAGCAGCTTAAGAGGGACTTGGAATGAGCAGTTCTTC.

This clonotype was seen a handful of times. V and J are TRBV29-1 and TRBJ2-7; 8 positions agree with TRBD1. In germline, CDR1 is SQVTM, CDR2 ANQGSEA. Trimming took 6 bases from V and 5 from J; bases not matched to a gene: 12. This CDR3 contains 14 residues. The CDR3 DNA sequence: TGCAGCGTATTGGTAACAGGGGGGTCTCACGAGCAGTACTTC. As protein: CSVLVTGGSHEQYF.

This clonotype has a count of ten or more. V and J are TRBV10-3 and TRBJ2-3; TRBD2 agrees at 10 bases. Germline CDR1 reads ENHRY; CDR2 reads SYGVKD. J gave up 0 bases and V 9 bases, and 0 bases lay outside the gene matches. This CDR3 is 13 amino acids long. The CDR3 DNA reads as TGTGCCATGACTAGCGGGAGCACAGATACGCAGTATTTT. Residues: CAMTSGSTDTQYF.

This chain joins TRBV6-1 and TRBJ1-6; 10 bases align to TRBD1. The J segment lost 7 bases and the V segment lost 5 bases, leaving 5 bases of the junction unmatched. Germline V gene sequence: CDR1 MNHNS, CDR2 SASEGT. The CDR3 is made up of 15 amino acids. CDR3 residues: CASSPGQGQNSPLHF. The CDR3 DNA reads TGTGCCAGCAGTCCGGGACAGGGGCAAAATTCACCCCTCCACTTT.

This clonotype appeared a few times. The rearrangement links TRBV7-2 to TRBJ2-5; D may be TRBD2 (5 bases). The CDR3 sequence is 13 residues long. Trimming shortened V by 5 bases and J by 5 bases, and 12 bases separated the two germline ends. Germline V gene lookup returns CDR1 SGHTA and CDR2 FQGNSA. The CDR3 coding sequence is TGTGCCAGCAGCGAGGACCGCGGGGAGACCCAGTACTTC. Translated, it gives CASSEDRGETQYF.

This clonotype appeared a few times. V usage is TRBV10-3 and J usage is TRBJ2-1; a weak D match, TRBD2 (5 bases). V gave up 4 bases and J gave up 8 bases, with 18 bases separating them. In germline, CDR1 is ENHRY, CDR2 SYGVKD. This CDR3 comprises 15 residues. Here the CDR3 reads CAISGYEGRGDEQFF. In DNA, the CDR3 is TGTGCCATCAGTGGATACGAGGGTCGAGGCGATGAGCAGTTCTTC.

The gene calls are TRBV4-3 and TRBJ2-7, with a possible D match to TRBD2 (6 bases). Germline loops: CDR1 LGHNA, CDR2 YSLEER. The CDR3 sequence is 16 residues long. Trimming stripped 1 base from V and 5 bases from J, with 18 bases between. CDR3 in amino acids: CASSQGWDEGGDEQYF. The CDR3 DNA follows: TGCGCCAGCAGCCAAGGGTGGGACGAGGGCGGGGACGAGCAGTACTTC.

The chain couples TRBV6-1 to TRBJ2-1, with 15 positions matching TRBD2. CDR1 and CDR2 from the germline V gene are MNHNS and SASEGT. V dropped 4 bases and J dropped 0; count of bases not matched to a gene: 13. CDR3 length: 21 residues. The CDR3 loop is CASSGTGTSGRQSFSYNEQFF. CDR3 sequence (DNA): TGTGCCAGCAGTGGAACCGGGACTAGCGGGAGGCAATCATTCTCCTACAATGAGCAGTTCTTC.

The V gene is TRBV20-1, the J gene TRBJ1-5; no clear D gene. CDR3 length: 13 residues. V lost 6 bases, J lost 5 bases, and 14 bases lay in between. CDR1 and CDR2 (germline): DFQATT, SNEGSKA (reference sequence). The CDR3 protein is CSAHSLGDQPQHF. DNA for the CDR3: TGCAGTGCCCATTCTTTGGGAGATCAGCCCCAGCATTTT.

The table lists this clonotype with a count of one. The CDR3, as DNA: TGTGCCAGCAGTGGACAGATCCGCGCCACCGGGGAGCTGTTTTTT. This gives the protein CASSGQIRATGELFF. The chain recombines TRBV2 with TRBJ2-2; a possible D gene is TRBD1 (5 bases). The CDR3 runs to 15 residues. Germline V CDR1 and CDR2: SNHLY, FYNNEI. V dropped 4 bases and J dropped 4 bases, with 13 bases sitting between them. The full variable domain, with the rest looked up from reference TRBV2 and TRBJ2-2, is EPEVTQTPSHQVTQMGQEVILRCVPISNHLYFYWYRQILGQKVEFLVSFYNNEISEKSEIFDDQFSVERPDGSNFTLKIRSTKLEDSAMYFCASSGQIRATGELFFGEGSRLTVL.

The rearrangement links TRBV11-2 to TRBJ2-1; possibly TRBD2 for D (5 bases). CDR3 length: 17 amino acids. CDR1 SGHAT and CDR2 FQNNGV come from the germline V gene. The V gene lost 0 bases and the J gene lost 11 bases, with 23 bases spanning the gap. CDR3 nucleotides: TGTGCCAGCAGCTTAGAGGTTAGTGTGATTAGCGTAGTAAAGCAGTTCTTC. Its translation is CASSLEVSVISVVKQFF.

This clonotype was detected many times. The chain links TRBV5-1 to TRBJ2-5; D is perhaps TRBD2 (5 bases). The CDR3 has 14 amino acids. V was pared by 0 bases and J by 3 bases, with 9 bases between. CDR1 is SGHRS and CDR2 is YFSETQ in the germline V gene. CDR3 region: CASSLVLAEETQYF. In DNA, the CDR3 is TGCGCCAGCAGCTTGGTCCTAGCCGAAGAGACCCAGTACTTC.

The genes are TRBV9 and TRBJ2-1; D is undetermined. The CDR3 loop spans 14 amino acids. The germline gives CDR1 SGDLS, CDR2 YYNGEE. Trimming stripped 0 bases from V and 6 bases from J, with 10 bases between. The CDR3 sequence is CASSVAPAANEQFF. CDR3 coding DNA: TGTGCCAGCAGCGTAGCTCCGGCAGCCAATGAGCAGTTCTTC.

The table lists this clonotype with a few counts. The chain employs TRBV5-5 and TRBJ2-4; D not resolved. The germline V and J ends were trimmed by 0 bases and 6 bases, with 4 bases remaining between them. CDR3 length: 12 amino acids. Germline CDR1 reads SGHKS; CDR2 reads YYEKEE (reference sequence). CDR3 sequence reads: CASSLVGNIQYF. The CDR3 DNA follows: TGTGCCAGCAGCTTGGTGGGAAACATTCAGTACTTC.

This clonotype was seen only a few times. The rearrangement uses TRBV27 and TRBJ1-4; D possibly corresponds to TRBD1 (5 bases). The CDR3 runs to 12 residues. Trimming took off 6 bases at V and 5 bases at J, with 7 bases between the two ends. Germline loops: CDR1 MNHEY, CDR2 SMNVEV (reference sequence). CDR3 bases: TGTGCCAGCAGCGGGGACAATGAAAAACTGTTTTTT. It yields the protein CASSGDNEKLFF. The whole variable domain, filled in from reference TRBV27 and TRBJ1-4, reads EAQVTQNPRYLITVTGKKLTVTCSQNMNHEYMSWYRQDPGLGLRQIYYSMNVEVTDKGDVPEGYKVSRKEKRNFPLILESPSPNQTSLYFCASSGDNEKLFFGSGTQLSVL.

In its sample, this clonotype was seen many times. The V call is TRBV20-1, the J call TRBJ1-1; unclear D gene. Trimming pared 3 bases from V and 1 base from J, leaving 18 bases between. Germline V gives CDR1 DFQATT, CDR2 SNEGSKA (reference sequence). The CDR3 totals 16 residues. CDR3 in amino acids: CSASTPGGGGNTEAFF. The CDR3 nucleotides read TGCAGTGCTAGTACGCCCGGTGGCGGAGGGAACACTGAAGCTTTCTTT.

Note on this clonotype: A much larger clone sits a single nucleotide away, making a read error possible. V and J are TRBV6-2 or TRBV6-3 and TRBJ2-1; D gene uncertain. This CDR3 contains 14 residues. V lost 7 bases and J lost 1, with 11 bases in between. Germline CDR1 is MNHEY and CDR2 is SVGEGT. The CDR3 spells CASTLVGSYNEQFF. The CDR3 nucleotides read TGTGCCAGCACTCTAGTGGGATCCTACAATGAGCAGTTCTTC.

This clonotype was seen at least ten times. This chain links TRBV15 with TRBJ2-7; no definite D call. Per the germline V gene, CDR1 is LNHNV and CDR2 is YYDKDF (reference sequence). The V end lost 6 bases, the J end lost 2 bases, and 14 bases lay between the germline ends. The CDR3 length is 14 residues. DNA of the CDR3: TGTGCCACCAGAATGCGCGAAAGTACCTACGAGCAGTACTTC. Translated: CATRMRESTYEQYF.

V gene TRBV12-3 or TRBV12-4 combines with J gene TRBJ2-7; D possibly corresponds to TRBD1 (5 bases). Trimming cost V 5 bases and J 3 bases, with 11 bases left between them. The CDR3 extends over 13 amino acids. CDR3 sequence: CASSLTVHYEQYF. CDR3 nucleotides: TGTGCCAGCAGTCTGACAGTCCACTACGAGCAGTACTTC.

This clonotype showed up many times. The chain is built from TRBV12-3 or TRBV12-4 and TRBJ1-1, with TRBD1 as a possible D gene (5 bases). Trimming took off 5 bases at V and 6 bases at J, with 10 bases between the two ends. The length of the CDR3 is 12 residues. CDR3 sequence: CASSGGVSEAFF. CDR3 coding DNA: TGTGCCAGCAGTGGAGGGGTATCTGAAGCTTTCTTT.

There are many counts of this clonotype. The rearrangement links TRBV20-1 to TRBJ2-3, with 8 bases that match TRBD2. Per the germline V gene, CDR1 is DFQATT and CDR2 is SNEGSKA (reference sequence). This CDR3 has 14 residues. J was trimmed by 7 bases and V by 1 base; bases with no gene match: 7. The CDR3 region has the DNA TGCAGTGCTAGAGTGTCCGGGACTAGATATACGCAGTATTTT. It codes for CSARVSGTRYTQYF.

At least ten counts were recorded for this clonotype. The chain links TRBV5-1 to TRBJ2-7, with D tentatively TRBD1 (5 bases). Between the trimmed V and J ends, which lost 0 bases and 7 bases, there was a span of 8 bases. The germline V gene encodes CDR1 SGHRS and CDR2 YFSETQ. This CDR3 has 12 amino acids. The CDR3 spells CASSLEGLEQYF. The DNA of the CDR3 is TGCGCCAGCAGCTTGGAGGGGTTAGAGCAGTACTTC.